This entry is about one T cell receptor (beta chain). The antigen remains undetermined. The CDR3 runs 24 residues. V trimming: 4 bases; J trimming: 2 bases; junction bases outside the gene matches: 27. The data were obtained in a study of cytomegalovirus exposure and HLA in healthy donors. Study-wide background: About 85 million unique TCR sequences came from HLA-typed donors in an early release. Study-level findings and limits: A further, later analysis showed that HLA-associated TCR beta chains (compared with equally common others) were more clonally expanded. Later on, an analysis tied about 17,000 TCR beta sequences to HLA alleles at 0.05 false discovery rate.

PCR amplification relied on 60 Vbeta primers (plus 13 Jbeta primers). TCRdb's table, derived via immunoSEQ multiplex PCR, lists solely in-frame clones and lacks some. The data contain 90,000 to 150,000 clones, more than 70% of them singletons. The TCR sequence derives from a man aged 50-60 years in good health and CMV-seropositive. The sample consisted of PBMCs. V gene TRBV23-1 combines with J gene TRBJ2-3, with 13 bases aligning to TRBD2. TRBV23-1 falls under the ORF class, with uncertain function. CDR3: CASSRVKSRGLAGRYPDPTDTQYF. The CDR3 DNA follows: TGCGCCAGCAGTCGGGTAAAAAGTAGGGGACTAGCGGGACGGTACCCAGACCCCACAGATACGCAGTATTTT.